This entry concerns a single T cell receptor beta chain. The antigen remains undetermined. The data were taken from a study of cytomegalovirus exposure and HLA in healthy donors. The study, taken as a whole, reports: Presence/absence analyses treated sequencing depth as roughly uniform across donors. In an earlier analysis, most TCR beta V segments were productive about 87% or about 30% of the time.

Germline assignment: CDR1 MDHEN and CDR2 SYDVKM. The CDR3 runs to 15 residues. Trimming at V came to 7 bases and at J to 1 base, leaving 6 bases not matched to a gene. Use of 60 Vbeta and 13 Jbeta primers characterized the PCR. In the original processing: Per a later analysis, the number of unique TCR beta chains was roughly 87 million, of which roughly 9.9 million were shared. The assay was immunoSEQ multiplex PCR, and TCRdb's table has in-frame clones only and misses some. V and J calls and clone size are those listed in that table; D and trimming were worked out from the DNA. Of roughly 100,000 clones in the sample, 76% are singletons; the top ten hold approximately 10%.

The material sequenced was PBMCs. This sequence joins TRBV28 and TRBJ2-3, with 9 bases that match TRBD2. The source is a woman under 30 in good health and CMV-seropositive. CDR3 loop: CASNSLAGGTDTQYF. The CDR3 DNA reads TGTGCCAGCAATTCACTAGCGGGTGGCACAGATACGCAGTATTTT.